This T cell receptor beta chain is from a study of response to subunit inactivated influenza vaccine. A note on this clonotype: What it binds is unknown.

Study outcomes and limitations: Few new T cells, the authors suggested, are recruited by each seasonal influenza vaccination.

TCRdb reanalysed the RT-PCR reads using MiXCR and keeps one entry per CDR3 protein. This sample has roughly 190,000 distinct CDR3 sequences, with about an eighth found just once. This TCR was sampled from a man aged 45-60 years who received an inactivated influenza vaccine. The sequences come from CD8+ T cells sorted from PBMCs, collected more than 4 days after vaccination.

The CDR3 DNA sequence: TGTGCCAGCAGTTACTGGGGGGGCAATCAGCCCCAGCATTTT. Amino acids: CASSYWGGNQPQHF. The chain uses TRBV6-2 or TRBV6-3 and TRBJ1-5; a weak D match, TRBD1 (5 bases). Trimming took 1 base from V and 2 from J, leaving 6 bases between them. This CDR3 is built from 14 residues. Germline V gene sequence: CDR1 MNHEY, CDR2 SVGEGT.